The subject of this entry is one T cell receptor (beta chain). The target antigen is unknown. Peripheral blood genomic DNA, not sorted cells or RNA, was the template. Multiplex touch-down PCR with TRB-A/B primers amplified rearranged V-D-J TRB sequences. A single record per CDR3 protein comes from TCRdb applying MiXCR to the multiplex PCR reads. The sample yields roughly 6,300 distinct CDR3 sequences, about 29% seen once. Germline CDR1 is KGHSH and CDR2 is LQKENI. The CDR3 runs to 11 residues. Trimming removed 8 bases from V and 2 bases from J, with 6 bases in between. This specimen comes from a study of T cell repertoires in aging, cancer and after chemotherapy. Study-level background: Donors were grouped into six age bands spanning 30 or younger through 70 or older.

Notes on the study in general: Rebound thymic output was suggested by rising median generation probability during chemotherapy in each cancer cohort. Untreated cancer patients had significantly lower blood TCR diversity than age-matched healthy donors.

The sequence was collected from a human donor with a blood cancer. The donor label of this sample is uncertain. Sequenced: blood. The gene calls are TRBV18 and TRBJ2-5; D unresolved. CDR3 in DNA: TGTGCCAGCAGCTTTCAAGAGACCCAGTACTTC. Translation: CASSFQETQYF. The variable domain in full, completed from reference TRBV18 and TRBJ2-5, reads NAGVMQNPRHLVRRRGQEARLRCSPMKGHSHVYWYRQLPEEGLKFMVYLQKENIIDESGMPKERFSAEFPKEGPSILRIQQVVRGDSAAYFCASSFQETQYFGPGTRLLVL.